The 19 T cell receptor beta chains below were found in one sample sequenced in a study of Ad26.COV2.S vaccination and SARS-CoV-2 variants. Sample treatment: some 20 received Ad26.COV2.S at low or high dose, single or two shots; about 5 received placebo; per-sample allocation not given. Each sample was drawn 63 days after the first injection (of vaccine or placebo). Data came from immunoSEQ multiplex PCR; TCRdb stores just in-frame clones and leaves some out. The table shows about 400,000 clones, with 75% to 90% occurring only once. The sequenced sample was peripheral blood, obtained in a trial of Ad26.COV2.S vaccine versus placebo. These receptors came from a person between 18 and 59 years old who received the Ad26.COV2.S COVID-19 vaccine or a placebo.

This clone came up once. The chain couples TRBV19 to TRBJ2-1; tentatively, D is TRBD2 (5 bases). V lost 4 bases, J lost 10 bases, and 8 bases lay in between. The germline V gene encodes CDR1 LNHDA and CDR2 SQIVND (reference sequence). The CDR3 sequence is 11 residues long. CDR3 in amino acids: CASSRGAEQFF. In nucleotides, the CDR3 is TGTGCCAGTAGTAGGGGAGCAGAGCAGTTCTTC.

The chain has TRBV11-2 and TRBJ2-7, with TRBD2 matching over 9 bases. The junction had 16 bases not matched to a gene; V was cut back by 4 bases and J by 3 bases. Germline loops: CDR1 SGHAT, CDR2 FQNNGV. This CDR3 region has 18 residues. This CDR3 reads CASSSLARPGTSIYEQYF. The CDR3 DNA reads TGTGCCAGCAGCTCACTCGCACGCCCCGGGACTAGCATCTACGAGCAGTACTTC.

The rearrangement uses TRBV20-1 and TRBJ2-3; D uncertain. Trimming took off 7 bases at V and 2 bases at J, with 4 bases between the two ends. CDR3 length equals 10 residues. From germline, CDR1 is DFQATT and CDR2 SNEGSKA (reference sequence). The CDR3 here is CSGLTDTQYF. DNA for the CDR3: TGCAGTGGGCTCACAGATACGCAGTATTTT.

CDR3 nucleotide sequence: TGTGCCAGCAGCCATGTCCAGCGGGCGAACACCGGGGAGCTGTTTTTT. Translated: CASSHVQRANTGELFF. J is TRBJ2-2 and V is TRBV3-1 (or the pseudogene TRBV3-2), with D perhaps TRBD2 (6 bases). Germline CDR1 reads LGHDT; CDR2 reads YNNKEL (reference sequence). CDR3 size: 16 residues. Trimming left V 3 bases short and J 0 bases short, with 11 bases between.

This rearrangement joins TRBV21-1 to TRBJ1-5. TRBV21-1 is reported as a pseudogene. The CDR3 is made up of 15 amino acids. The DNA for the CDR3 is TGTGCCAGCAGCAAAGAGGGTGGCCACGATCAGCCCCAGCATTTT. Residues: CASSKEGGHDQPQHF.

Only a few counts were recorded for this clone. This chain connects TRBV5-1 to TRBJ1-2; D ambiguous. The V end lost 0 bases, the J end lost 5 bases, and 8 bases lay between the germline ends. CDR1 and CDR2 from the germline V gene are SGHRS and YFSETQ. This CDR3 has 13 amino acids. The DNA for the CDR3 is TGCGCCAGCAGCTTGGATGGAGTGTATGGCTACACCTTC. This gives the protein CASSLDGVYGYTF.

The chain combines TRBV5-4 with TRBJ2-7; a weak D match, TRBD2 (6 bases). Deletions cut 1 base from V and 6 bases from J, with 11 bases between. This CDR3 has 13 amino acids. Germline V gene lookup returns CDR1 SGHNT and CDR2 YYREEE (reference sequence). CDR3 DNA: TGTGCCAGCAGCTTGATCGGGAGAAGCGAGCAGTACTTC. Its translation is CASSLIGRSEQYF.

The genes are TRBV3-1 (or the pseudogene TRBV3-2) and TRBJ1-4; D is ambiguous. In germline, CDR1 is LGHDT, CDR2 YNNKEL (reference sequence). Trimming stripped 1 base from V and 5 bases from J, with 5 bases between. The CDR3 extends over 13 amino acids. The CDR3 loop is CASSQVGNEKLFF. The CDR3 nucleotides are TGTGCCAGCAGCCAAGTCGGAAATGAAAAACTGTTTTTT.

This chain uses TRBV15 with TRBJ1-1, with 7 bases lining up with TRBD1. The CDR3 totals 14 residues. The germline V gene has CDR1 LNHNV and CDR2 YYDKDF (reference sequence). The ends lost 3 bases at V and 1 base at J; junction bases unmatched: 2. The CDR3 DNA reads as TGTGCCACCAGCAGTCAGGGGGGGAACACTGAAGCTTTCTTT. Encoded protein: CATSSQGGNTEAFF.

This clone has only one observation. J is TRBJ2-7 and V is TRBV6-5; TRBD1 aligns across 11 bases. V lost 2 bases to trimming and J lost 2 bases; unmatched junction nucleotides: 2. The CDR3 runs to 15 residues. Germline lookup yields CDR1 MNHEY and CDR2 SVGAGI. The CDR3 bases are TGTGCCAGCAGTTACCGGGACAGGGGGACCTACGAGCAGTACTTC. This translates into CASSYRDRGTYEQYF.

V usage is TRBV7-3 and J usage is TRBJ1-1, with 9 bases lining up with TRBD1. V lost 8 bases to trimming and J lost 3 bases; unmatched junction nucleotides: 4. Germline V gene sequence: CDR1 SGHTA, CDR2 FQGTGA. This CDR3 has 13 amino acids. The CDR3 is CASSWDRDTEAFF. The DNA for the CDR3 is TGTGCCAGCTCGTGGGACAGGGACACTGAAGCTTTCTTT.

The chain is built from TRBV30 and TRBJ1-1, with 10 nucleotides matching TRBD1. The junction had 10 bases not matched to a gene; V was cut back by 8 bases and J by 4 bases. The CDR3 has 14 residues. CDR1 and CDR2 from the germline V gene are GTSNPN and SVGIG (reference sequence). The CDR3: CASRQGARGTEAFF. The CDR3 DNA is TGTGCCAGCCGACAGGGGGCAAGGGGCACTGAAGCTTTCTTT.

The chain joins TRBV3-1 (or the pseudogene TRBV3-2) to TRBJ2-3, with TRBD2 matching 11 bases. Trimming removed 1 base from V and 2 bases from J; junction bases left unmatched: 2. The germline V gene has CDR1 LGHDT and CDR2 YNNKEL (reference sequence). The length of the CDR3 is 16 residues. CDR3: CASSQALAGDTDTQYF. The CDR3, as DNA: TGTGCCAGCAGCCAAGCACTAGCGGGGGACACAGATACGCAGTATTTT.

The chain couples TRBV24-1 to TRBJ1-2, with D unresolved. The CDR3 is made up of 13 amino acids. V lost 1 base, J lost 3 bases, and 5 bases lay in between. The V gene's germline CDR1 is KGHDR and CDR2 SFDVKD. This chain's CDR3 is CATSDFPDYGYTF. DNA of the CDR3: TGTGCCACCAGTGATTTCCCTGACTATGGCTACACCTTC.

The chain carries TRBV3-1 (or the pseudogene TRBV3-2) and TRBJ1-4; no reliable D call. This CDR3 has 16 amino acids. Germline V lookup: CDR1 LGHDT, CDR2 YNNKEL (reference sequence). Trimming cost V 1 base and J 4 bases, with 13 bases left between them. The CDR3 reads CASSQGGTAYNEKLFF. In nucleotides, the CDR3 is TGTGCCAGCAGCCAAGGTGGTACAGCCTATAATGAAAAACTGTTTTTT.

For this clone: One end of the junction is discordant with germline, which a read error may explain. The chain recombines TRBV20-1 with TRBJ2-1; D gene ambiguous. The CDR3 has 14 amino acids. Germline V CDR1 and CDR2: DFQATT, SNEGSKA (reference sequence). CDR3 in amino acids: CSASSGRSYNELFF. In DNA, the CDR3 is TGCAGTGCTAGTAGTGGAAGGTCCTACAATGAGCTGTTCTTC.

The J gene is TRBJ2-7, the V gene TRBV5-4; D not certain. The CDR3 covers 14 residues. V was cut by 4 bases and J by 7 bases, with 18 bases left in between. CDR1 is SGHNT and CDR2 is YYREEE in the germline V gene (reference sequence). CDR3 DNA sequence: TGTGCCAGCAGCCCCCGAACCGGCGGCGGAGAGCAGTACTTC. Encoded protein: CASSPRTGGGEQYF.

The chain employs TRBV5-4 and TRBJ2-3; D remains unclear. Trimming took off 1 base at V and 3 bases at J, with 6 bases between the two ends. This CDR3 contains 13 residues. Germline V gene lookup returns CDR1 SGHNT and CDR2 YYREEE (reference sequence). This CDR3 is CASSLLSTDTQYF. The CDR3 DNA sequence: TGTGCCAGCAGCTTGTTATCGACAGATACGCAGTATTTT.

The chain is built from TRBV18 and TRBJ2-5, with D unresolved. CDR1 and CDR2 from the germline V gene are KGHSH and LQKENI. The CDR3 is 14 amino acids. Trimming removed 0 bases at V and 2 bases at J, with 7 bases between. The CDR3 bases are TGTGCCAGCTCACCACCAACGCAGCAAGAGACCCAGTACTTC. Protein sequence: CASSPPTQQETQYF.